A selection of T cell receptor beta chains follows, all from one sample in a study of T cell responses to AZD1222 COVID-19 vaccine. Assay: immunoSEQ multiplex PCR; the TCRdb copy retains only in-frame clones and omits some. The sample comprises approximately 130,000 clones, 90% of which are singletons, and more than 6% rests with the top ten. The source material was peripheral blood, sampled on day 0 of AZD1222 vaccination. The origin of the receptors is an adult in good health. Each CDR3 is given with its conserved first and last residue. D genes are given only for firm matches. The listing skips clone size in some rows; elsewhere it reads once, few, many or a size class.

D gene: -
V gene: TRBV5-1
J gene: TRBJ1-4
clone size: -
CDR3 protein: CASSWTATNEKLFF
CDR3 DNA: TGCGCCAGCAGCTGGACAGCTACTAATGAAAAACTGTTTTTT

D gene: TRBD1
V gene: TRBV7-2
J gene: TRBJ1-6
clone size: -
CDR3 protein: CASSLRRDSNSPLHF
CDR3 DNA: TGTGCCAGCAGCCTGCGCCGGGACAGTAATTCACCCCTCCACTTT

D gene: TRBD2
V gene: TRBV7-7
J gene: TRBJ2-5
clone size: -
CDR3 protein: CASSWTSGRIETQYF
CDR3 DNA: TGTGCCAGCAGCTGGACTAGCGGGAGAATAGAGACCCAGTACTTC

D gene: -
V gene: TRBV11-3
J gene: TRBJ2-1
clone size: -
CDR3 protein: CASSLGTGPWDEQFF
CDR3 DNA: TGTGCCAGCAGCTTAGGCACGGGGCCGTGGGATGAGCAGTTCTTC

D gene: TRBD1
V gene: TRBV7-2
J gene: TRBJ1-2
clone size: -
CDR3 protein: CASSLGAGGYGYTF
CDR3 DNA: TGTGCCAGCAGCTTAGGGGCAGGGGGCTATGGCTACACCTTC

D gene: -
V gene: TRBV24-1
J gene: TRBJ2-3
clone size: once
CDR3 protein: CATSDLEFGSTDTQYF
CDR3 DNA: TGTGCCACCAGTGATTTGGAGTTTGGGAGCACAGATACGCAGTATTTT

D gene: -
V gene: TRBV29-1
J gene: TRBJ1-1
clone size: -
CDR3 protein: CSVERLGGLEAFF
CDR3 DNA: TGCAGCGTTGAAAGGCTGGGGGGACTTGAAGCTTTCTTT

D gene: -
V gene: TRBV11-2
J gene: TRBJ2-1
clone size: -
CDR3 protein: CASSHHPTSSEDEQFF
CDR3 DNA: TGTGCCAGCAGCCACCACCCGACTAGTTCCGAGGATGAGCAGTTCTTC

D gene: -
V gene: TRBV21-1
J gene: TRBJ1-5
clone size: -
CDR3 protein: CASSRRDRPSNQPQHF
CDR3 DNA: TGTGCCAGCAGCAGACGGGACAGGCCAAGCAATCAGCCCCAGCATTTT

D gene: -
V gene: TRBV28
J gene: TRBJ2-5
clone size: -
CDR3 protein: CASSTPNLETQYF
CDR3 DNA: TGTGCCAGCAGCACCCCTAATTTGGAGACCCAGTACTTC

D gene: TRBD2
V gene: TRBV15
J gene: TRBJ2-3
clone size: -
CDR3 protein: CATSRGRAGGADTQYF
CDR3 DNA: TGTGCCACCAGCAGAGGAAGGGCGGGAGGGGCAGATACGCAGTATTTT

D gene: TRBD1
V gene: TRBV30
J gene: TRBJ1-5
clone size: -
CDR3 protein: CAWSRQGRQPQHF
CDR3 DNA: TGTGCCTGGAGTCGACAGGGGAGGCAGCCCCAGCATTTT

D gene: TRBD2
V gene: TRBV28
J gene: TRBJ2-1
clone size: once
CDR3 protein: CASSLGTSGGNEQFF
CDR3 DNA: TGTGCCAGCAGTCTTGGGACTAGCGGAGGAAATGAGCAGTTCTTC

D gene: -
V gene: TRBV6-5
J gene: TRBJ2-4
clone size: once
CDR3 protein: CATRHPMGIQYF
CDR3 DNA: TGTGCCACCAGACACCCGATGGGCATTCAGTACTTC

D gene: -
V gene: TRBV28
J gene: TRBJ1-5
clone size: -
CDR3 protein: CASSPSGGLGNQPQHF
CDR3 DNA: TGTGCCAGCAGTCCGAGCGGGGGTTTAGGCAATCAGCCCCAGCATTTT

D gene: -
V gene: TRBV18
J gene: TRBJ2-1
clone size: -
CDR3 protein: CASSRTQASSYNEQFF
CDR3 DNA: TGTGCCAGCTCCAGGACCCAGGCAAGCTCCTACAATGAGCAGTTCTTC

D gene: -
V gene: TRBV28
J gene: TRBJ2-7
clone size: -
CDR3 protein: CASTAASYEQYF
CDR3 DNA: TGTGCCAGCACAGCAGCCTCCTACGAGCAGTACTTC

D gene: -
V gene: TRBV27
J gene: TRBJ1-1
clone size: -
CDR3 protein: CASSLRSSMNTEAFF
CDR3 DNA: TGTGCCAGCAGTTTACGGAGCAGCATGAACACTGAAGCTTTCTTT

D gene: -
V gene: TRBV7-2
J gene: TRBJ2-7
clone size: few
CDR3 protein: CASSLIHRSYEQYF
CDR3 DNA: TGTGCCAGCAGCTTAATCCACCGCTCCTACGAGCAGTACTTC

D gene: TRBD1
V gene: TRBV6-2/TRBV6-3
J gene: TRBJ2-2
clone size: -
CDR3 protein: CASSYFDRANTGELFF
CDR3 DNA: TGTGCCAGCAGTTACTTTGACAGGGCGAACACCGGGGAGCTGTTTTTT

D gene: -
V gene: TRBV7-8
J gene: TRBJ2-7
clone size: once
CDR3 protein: CASSPTGNGNYEQYF
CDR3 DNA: TGTGCCAGCAGCCCGACCGGGAATGGGAACTACGAGCAGTACTTC

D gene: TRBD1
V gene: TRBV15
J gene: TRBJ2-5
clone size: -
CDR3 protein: CATSRDREETQYF
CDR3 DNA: TGTGCCACCAGCAGGGACAGGGAAGAGACCCAGTACTTC

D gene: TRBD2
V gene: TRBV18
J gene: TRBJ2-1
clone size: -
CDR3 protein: CASSPGTSGPYNEQFF
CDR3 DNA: TGTGCCAGCTCACCCGGGACTAGCGGGCCCTACAATGAGCAGTTCTTC

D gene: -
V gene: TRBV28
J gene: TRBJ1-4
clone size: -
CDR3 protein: CASSLQGINEKLFF
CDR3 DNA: TGTGCCAGCAGTTTACAAGGGATTAATGAAAAACTGTTTTTT

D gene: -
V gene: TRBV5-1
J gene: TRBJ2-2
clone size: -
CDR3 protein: CASSLLPTNTGELFF
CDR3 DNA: TGCGCCAGCAGCTTGCTGCCGACGAACACCGGGGAGCTGTTTTTT

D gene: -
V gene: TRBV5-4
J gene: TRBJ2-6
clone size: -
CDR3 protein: CASRGGLNNVLTF
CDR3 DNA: TGTGCCAGCAGAGGAGGGTTGAACAACGTCCTGACTTTC